This T cell receptor (beta chain) was obtained from a study (dated by TCRdb to the mid-2010s). Libraries came from RT-PCR. Data came from an Illumina MiSeq. The public reads were run again by TCRdb, first through fastp at Q25 and then through MiXCR, and only productive beta chains were kept. All rows with the same CDR3 protein become a single entry with the most common DNA and genes. The sample table holds approximately 720,000 distinct CDR3 sequences, of which 14% were seen once. Roughly 3.6% of the sample lies in the top ten. The V and J ends are trimmed by 0 bases and 0 bases, leaving 12 bases between them. In the germline V gene (reference sequence), CDR1 corresponds to GTSNPN and CDR2 to SVGIG. The CDR3 numbers 16 residues from cysteine through phenylalanine. Kept here is only the CDR3 DNA, which spans 48 bases and is read in frame from base 1. About this clonotype: Its antigen is unknown. Base qualities are not at hand, and no much larger clone is one base apart.

The V gene is TRBV30 and the J gene is TRBJ1-5; no D gene call is confident. The sequence came from a female donor in good health, serving as a healthy control. The sample comprised memory CD4+ T cells from blood. The sequence in DNA is TGTGCCTGGAGTGTACCCACGACTTATAGCAATCAGCCCCAGCATTTT. This codes for CAWSVPTTYSNQPQHF.